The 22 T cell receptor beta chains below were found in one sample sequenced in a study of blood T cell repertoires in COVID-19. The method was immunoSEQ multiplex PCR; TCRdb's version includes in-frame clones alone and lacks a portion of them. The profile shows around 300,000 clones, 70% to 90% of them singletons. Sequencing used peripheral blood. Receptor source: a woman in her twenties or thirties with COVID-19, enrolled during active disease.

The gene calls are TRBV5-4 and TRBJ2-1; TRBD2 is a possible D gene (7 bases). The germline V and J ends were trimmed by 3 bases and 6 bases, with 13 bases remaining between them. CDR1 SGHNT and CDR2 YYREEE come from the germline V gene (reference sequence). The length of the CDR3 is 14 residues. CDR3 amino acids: CASSYRGAPNEQFF. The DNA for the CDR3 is TGTGCCAGCAGCTACCGGGGGGCCCCCAATGAGCAGTTCTTC.

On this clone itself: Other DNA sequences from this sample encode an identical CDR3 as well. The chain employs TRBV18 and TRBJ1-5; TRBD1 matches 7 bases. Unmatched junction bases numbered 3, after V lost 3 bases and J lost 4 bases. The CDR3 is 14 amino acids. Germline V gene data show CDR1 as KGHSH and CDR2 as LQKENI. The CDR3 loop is CASSPSGGNQPQHF. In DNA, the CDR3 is TGTGCCAGCTCACCCTCAGGGGGTAATCAGCCCCAGCATTTT.

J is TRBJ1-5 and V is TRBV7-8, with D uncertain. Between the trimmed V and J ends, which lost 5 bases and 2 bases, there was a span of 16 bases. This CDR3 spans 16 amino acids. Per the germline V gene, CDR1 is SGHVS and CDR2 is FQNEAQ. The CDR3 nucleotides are TGTGCCAGCAGCGCCGCGCGGGTTGCGGGCAATCAGCCCCAGCATTTT. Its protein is CASSAARVAGNQPQHF.

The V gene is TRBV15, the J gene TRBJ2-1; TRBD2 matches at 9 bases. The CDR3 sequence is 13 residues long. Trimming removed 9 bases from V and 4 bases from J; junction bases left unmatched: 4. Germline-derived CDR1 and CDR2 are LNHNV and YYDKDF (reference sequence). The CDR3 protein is CATTSGRYNEQFF. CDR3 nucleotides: TGTGCCACTACTAGCGGGCGATACAATGAGCAGTTCTTC.

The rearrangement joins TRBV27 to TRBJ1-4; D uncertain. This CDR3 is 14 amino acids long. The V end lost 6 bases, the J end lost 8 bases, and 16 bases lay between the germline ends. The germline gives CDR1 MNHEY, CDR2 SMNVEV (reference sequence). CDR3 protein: CASSEFLFSEKLFF. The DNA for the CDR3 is TGTGCCAGCAGCGAGTTTTTGTTTTCGGAAAAACTGTTTTTT.

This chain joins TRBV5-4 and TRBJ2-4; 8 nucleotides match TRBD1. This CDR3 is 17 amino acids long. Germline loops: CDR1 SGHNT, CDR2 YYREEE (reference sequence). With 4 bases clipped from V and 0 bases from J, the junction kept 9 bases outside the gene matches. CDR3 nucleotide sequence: TGTGCCAGCAGCCCCAATCAGGGGGCCGTAGCCAAAAACATTCAGTACTTC. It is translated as CASSPNQGAVAKNIQYF. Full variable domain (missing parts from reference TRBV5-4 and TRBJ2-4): ETGVTQSPTHLIKTRGQQVTLRCSSQSGHNTVSWYQQALGQGPQFIFQYYREEENGRGNFPPRFSGLQFPNYSSELNVNALELDDSALYLCASSPNQGAVAKNIQYFGAGTRLSVL.

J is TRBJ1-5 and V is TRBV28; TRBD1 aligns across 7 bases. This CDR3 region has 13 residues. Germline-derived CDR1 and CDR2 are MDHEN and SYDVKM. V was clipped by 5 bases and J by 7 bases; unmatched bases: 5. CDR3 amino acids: CASSTGVSQPQHF. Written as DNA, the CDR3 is TGTGCCAGCAGTACAGGGGTTTCCCAGCCCCAGCATTTT.

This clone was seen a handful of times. Here the CDR3 DNA reads TGTGCCAGCAGTTATGACAGAAATTCACCCCTCCACTTT. This sequence encodes CASSYDRNSPLHF. This chain connects TRBV6-5 to TRBJ1-6; possibly TRBD1 for D (5 bases). CDR1 and CDR2 (germline): MNHEY, SVGAGI. This CDR3 comprises 13 residues. V gave up 3 bases and J gave up 7 bases, with 7 bases separating them.

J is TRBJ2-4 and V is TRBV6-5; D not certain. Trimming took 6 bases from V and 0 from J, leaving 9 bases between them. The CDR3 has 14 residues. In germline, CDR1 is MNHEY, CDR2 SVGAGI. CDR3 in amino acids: CASRRSGAKNIQYF. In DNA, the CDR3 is TGTGCCAGCAGGAGATCAGGAGCCAAAAACATTCAGTACTTC.

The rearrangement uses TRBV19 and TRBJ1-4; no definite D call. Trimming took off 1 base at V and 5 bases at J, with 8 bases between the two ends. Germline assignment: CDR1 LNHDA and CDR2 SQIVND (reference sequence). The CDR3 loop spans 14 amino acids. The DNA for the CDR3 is TGTGCCAGTAGTATAGGGCAGGTCAATGAAAAACTGTTTTTT. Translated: CASSIGQVNEKLFF.

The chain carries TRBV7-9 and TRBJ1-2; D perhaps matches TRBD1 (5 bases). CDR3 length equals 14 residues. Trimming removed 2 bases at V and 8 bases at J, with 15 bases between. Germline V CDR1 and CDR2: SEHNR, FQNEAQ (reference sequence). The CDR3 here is CASSLTISQVGYTF. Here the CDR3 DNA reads TGTGCCAGCAGCTTAACTATATCACAGGTCGGCTACACCTTC.

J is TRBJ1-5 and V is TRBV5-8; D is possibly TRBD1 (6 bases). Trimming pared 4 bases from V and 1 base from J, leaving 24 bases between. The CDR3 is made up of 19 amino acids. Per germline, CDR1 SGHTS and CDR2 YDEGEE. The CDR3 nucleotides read TGTGCCAGCAGCCTGCTCCCAAGAACCGGGACAACGAGCAATCAGCCCCAGCATTTT. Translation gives CASSLLPRTGTTSNQPQHF.

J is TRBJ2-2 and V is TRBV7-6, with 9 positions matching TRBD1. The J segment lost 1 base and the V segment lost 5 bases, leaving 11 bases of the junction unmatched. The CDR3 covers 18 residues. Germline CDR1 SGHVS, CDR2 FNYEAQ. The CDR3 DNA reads TGTGCCAGCAGCGCATACCATCCGGGACAGGGGAACACCGGGGAGCTGTTTTTT. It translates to CASSAYHPGQGNTGELFF.

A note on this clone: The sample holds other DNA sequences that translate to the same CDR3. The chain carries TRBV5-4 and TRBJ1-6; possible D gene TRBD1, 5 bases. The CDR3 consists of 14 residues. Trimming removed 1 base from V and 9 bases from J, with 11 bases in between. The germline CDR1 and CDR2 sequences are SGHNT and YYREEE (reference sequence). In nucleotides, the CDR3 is TGTGCCAGCAGCTTGCAGGGATTAGGTTCACCCCTCCACTTT. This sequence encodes CASSLQGLGSPLHF.

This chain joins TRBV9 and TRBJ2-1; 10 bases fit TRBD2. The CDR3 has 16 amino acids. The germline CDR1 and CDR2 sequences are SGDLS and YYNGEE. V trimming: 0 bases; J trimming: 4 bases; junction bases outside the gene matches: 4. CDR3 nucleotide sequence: TGTGCCAGCAGCGTAGTTATAGCGGGGGGTTACAATGAGCAGTTCTTC. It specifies CASSVVIAGGYNEQFF.

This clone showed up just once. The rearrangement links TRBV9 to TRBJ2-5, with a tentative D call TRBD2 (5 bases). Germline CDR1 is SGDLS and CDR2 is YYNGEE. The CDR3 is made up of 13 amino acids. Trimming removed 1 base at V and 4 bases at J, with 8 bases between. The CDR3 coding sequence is TGTGCCAGCAGCGTAACGAGCGGAGAGACCCAGTACTTC. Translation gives CASSVTSGETQYF.

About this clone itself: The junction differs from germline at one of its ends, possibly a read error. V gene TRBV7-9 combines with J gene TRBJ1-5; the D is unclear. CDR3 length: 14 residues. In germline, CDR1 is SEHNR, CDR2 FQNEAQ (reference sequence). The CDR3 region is CASSLAAGGQPQHF. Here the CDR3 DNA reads TGTGCCAGCAGCCTAGCGGCAGGAGGGCAGCCCCAGCATTTT.

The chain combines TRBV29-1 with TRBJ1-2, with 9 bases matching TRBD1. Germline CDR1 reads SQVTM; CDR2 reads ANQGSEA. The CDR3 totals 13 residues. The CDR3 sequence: CTVGTGISYGYTF. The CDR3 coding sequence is TGCACGGTCGGGACAGGGATTAGCTATGGCTACACCTTC.

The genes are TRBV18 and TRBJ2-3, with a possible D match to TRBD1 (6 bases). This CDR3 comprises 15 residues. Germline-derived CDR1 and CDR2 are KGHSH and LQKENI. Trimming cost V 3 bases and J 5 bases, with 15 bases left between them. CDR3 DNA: TGTGCCAGCTCACCTTCACAGGGTGTGGGAGATACGCAGTATTTT. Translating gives CASSPSQGVGDTQYF.

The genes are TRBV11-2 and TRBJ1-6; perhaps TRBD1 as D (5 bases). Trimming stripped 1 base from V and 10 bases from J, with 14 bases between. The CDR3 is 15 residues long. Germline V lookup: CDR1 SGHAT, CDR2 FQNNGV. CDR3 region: CASSLVAGRRSPLHF. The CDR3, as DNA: TGTGCCAGCAGCTTAGTTGCAGGGCGGCGGTCACCCCTCCACTTT.

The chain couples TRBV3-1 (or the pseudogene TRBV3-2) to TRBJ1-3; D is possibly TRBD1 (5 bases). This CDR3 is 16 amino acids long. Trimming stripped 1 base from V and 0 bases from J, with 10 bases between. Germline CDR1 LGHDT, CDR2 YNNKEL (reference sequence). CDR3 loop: CASSQVGAGSGNTIYF. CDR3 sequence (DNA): TGTGCCAGCAGCCAAGTTGGGGCCGGCTCTGGAAACACCATATATTTT.

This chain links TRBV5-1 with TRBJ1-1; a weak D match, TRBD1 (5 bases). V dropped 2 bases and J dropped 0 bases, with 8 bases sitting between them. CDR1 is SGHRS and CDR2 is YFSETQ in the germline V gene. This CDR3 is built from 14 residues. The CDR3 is CASSLEQVNTEAFF. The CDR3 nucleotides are TGCGCCAGCAGCTTAGAACAGGTGAACACTGAAGCTTTCTTT.